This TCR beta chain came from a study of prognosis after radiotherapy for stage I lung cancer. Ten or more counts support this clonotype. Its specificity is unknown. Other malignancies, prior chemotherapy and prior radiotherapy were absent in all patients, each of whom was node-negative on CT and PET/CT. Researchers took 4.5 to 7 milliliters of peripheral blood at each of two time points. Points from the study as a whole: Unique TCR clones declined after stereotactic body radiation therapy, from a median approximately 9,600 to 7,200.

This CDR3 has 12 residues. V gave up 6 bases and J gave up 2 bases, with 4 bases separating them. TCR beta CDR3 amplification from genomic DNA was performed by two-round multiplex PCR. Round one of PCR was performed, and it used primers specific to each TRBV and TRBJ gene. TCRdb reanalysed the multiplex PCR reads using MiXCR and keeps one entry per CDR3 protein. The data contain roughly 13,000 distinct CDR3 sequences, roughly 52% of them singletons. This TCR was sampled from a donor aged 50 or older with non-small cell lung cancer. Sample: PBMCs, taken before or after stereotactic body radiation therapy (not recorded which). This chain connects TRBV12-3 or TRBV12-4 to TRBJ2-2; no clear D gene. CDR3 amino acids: CASSPNTGELFF. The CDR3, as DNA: TGTGCCAGCAGCCCAAACACCGGGGAGCTGTTTTTT.